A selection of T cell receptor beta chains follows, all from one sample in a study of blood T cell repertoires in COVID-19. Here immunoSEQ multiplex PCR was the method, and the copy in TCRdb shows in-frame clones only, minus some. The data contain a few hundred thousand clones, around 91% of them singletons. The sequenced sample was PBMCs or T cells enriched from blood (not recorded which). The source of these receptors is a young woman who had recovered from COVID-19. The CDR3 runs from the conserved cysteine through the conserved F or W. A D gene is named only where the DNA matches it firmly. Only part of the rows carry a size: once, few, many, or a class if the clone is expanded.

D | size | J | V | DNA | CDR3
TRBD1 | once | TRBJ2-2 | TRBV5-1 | TGCGCCAGCAGAAGGGACAGGGGGAACACCGGGGAGCTGTTTTTT | CASRRDRGNTGELFF
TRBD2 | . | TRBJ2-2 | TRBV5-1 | TGCGCCAGCAGCATTAGCGGGGGGGACGAGGCCGGGGAGCTGTTTTTT | CASSISGGDEAGELFF
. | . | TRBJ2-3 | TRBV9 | TGTGCCAGCAGCGTAGAGGCGGGGGCCTACACAGATACGCAGTATTTT | CASSVEAGAYTDTQYF
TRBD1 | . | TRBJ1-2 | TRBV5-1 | TGCGCCAGCAGCTTGCAACGGACAGGGGGCTTTGGCTACACCTTC | CASSLQRTGGFGYTF
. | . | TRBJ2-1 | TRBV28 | TGTGCCAGCAGTAGTGTAGGGGGGGGCTCCAATGAGCAGTTCTTC | CASSSVGGGSNEQFF
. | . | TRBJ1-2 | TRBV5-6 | TGTGCCAGCAGCTTGGCCGACAGTGGCTATGGCTACACCTTC | CASSLADSGYGYTF
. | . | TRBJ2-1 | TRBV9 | TGTGCCAGCAGCGTAGGGACAGAGGCCTACAATGAGCAGTTCTTC | CASSVGTEAYNEQFF
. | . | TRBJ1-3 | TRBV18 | TGTGCCAGCTCACCCCGGGGAGACACCATATATTTT | CASSPRGDTIYF
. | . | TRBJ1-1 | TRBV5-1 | TGCGCCAGCAGCTTGGCTTCAGGGAAAACTGAAGCTTTCTTT | CASSLASGKTEAFF
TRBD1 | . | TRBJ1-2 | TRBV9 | TGTGCCAGCAGCCCGGGACAGGGGGCGCAAGGCTACACCTTC | CASSPGQGAQGYTF
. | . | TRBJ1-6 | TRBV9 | TGTGCCAGCAGCTTCCAATCGGGTTATTCACCCCTCCACTTT | CASSFQSGYSPLHF
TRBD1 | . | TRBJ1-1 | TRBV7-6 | TGTGCCAGCAGTCTTACCCAGGGGGGTACTGAAGCTTTCTTT | CASSLTQGGTEAFF
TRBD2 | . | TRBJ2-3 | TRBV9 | TGTGCCAGCAGCGTCGCTAGCGGAATCACAGATACGCAGTATTTT | CASSVASGITDTQYF
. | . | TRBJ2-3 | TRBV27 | TGTGCCAGCAGTACCCTGGAGGTCAGGGGAGATACGCAGTATTTT | CASSTLEVRGDTQYF
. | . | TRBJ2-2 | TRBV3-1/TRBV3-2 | TGTGCCAGCAGCCAAACAACCACCGGGGAGCTGTTTTTT | CASSQTTTGELFF
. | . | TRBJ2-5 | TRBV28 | TGTGCCAGCAGTCCCTTAGGGGGGGGGCGAGAGACCCAGTACTTC | CASSPLGGGRETQYF
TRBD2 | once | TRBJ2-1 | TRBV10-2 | TGCGCCATCCGATCCTCTAGCGGGGGCTCTGATGAGCAGTTCTTC | CAIRSSSGGSDEQFF
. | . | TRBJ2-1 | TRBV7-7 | TGTGCTAGCAGCTTAGGTGGGGCAGACCACAATGAGCAGTTCTTC | CASSLGGADHNEQFF
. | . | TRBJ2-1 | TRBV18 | TGTGCCAGCAGCGGGACAGGTAACTACAATGAGCAGTTCTTC | CASSGTGNYNEQFF
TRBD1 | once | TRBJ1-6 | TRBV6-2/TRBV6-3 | TGTGCCAGCAGTTACTCCGAACAGGGGACTTTCTATAATTCACCCCTCCACTTT | CASSYSEQGTFYNSPLHF
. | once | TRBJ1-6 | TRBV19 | TGTGCCAGTAGTATGGAAACAGGGAATTCACCCCTCCACTTT | CASSMETGNSPLHF
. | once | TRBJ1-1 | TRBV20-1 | TGCAGTGCTAGATGGGGGGCTGAAGCTTTCTTT | CSARWGAEAFF
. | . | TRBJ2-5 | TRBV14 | TGTGCCAGCAGCCCCGCTGCGGGCCTGTTGGAGACCCAGTACTTC | CASSPAAGLLETQYF
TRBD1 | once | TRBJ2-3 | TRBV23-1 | TGCGCCAGCAGTCAATCGTCAGGGGGACGCACAGATACGCAGTATTTT | CASSQSSGGRTDTQYF
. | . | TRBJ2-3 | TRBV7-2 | TGTGCCAGCAGCTTTACTTTCGTAGATACGCAGTATTTT | CASSFTFVDTQYF
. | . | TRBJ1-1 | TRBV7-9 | TGTGCCAGCAGCCCTGGACGGGGGAACACTGAAGCTTTCTTT | CASSPGRGNTEAFF
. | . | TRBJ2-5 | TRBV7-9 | TGTGCCAGCAGCCGTCCGGAGACCCAGTACTTC | CASSRPETQYF
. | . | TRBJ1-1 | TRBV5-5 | TGTGCCAGCAGCTTGTCTCAGATGAACACTGAAGCTTTCTTT | CASSLSQMNTEAFF
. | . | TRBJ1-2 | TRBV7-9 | TGTGCCAGCAGCGCCCACAGGGAAGGCTACACCTTC | CASSAHREGYTF
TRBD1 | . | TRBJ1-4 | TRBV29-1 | TGCAGCGTTGTAGGGGGCTCTAATGAAAAACTGTTTTTT | CSVVGGSNEKLFF
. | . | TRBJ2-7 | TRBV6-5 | TGTGCCAGCAGTTACTCCACAGGGACCGAGCAGTACTTC | CASSYSTGTEQYF
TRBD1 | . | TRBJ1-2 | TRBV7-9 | TGTGCCAGCAGCTCCGGGACAGTAGCAGGCTACACCTTC | CASSSGTVAGYTF
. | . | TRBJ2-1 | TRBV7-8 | TGTGCCAGCAGCCTCCCCCCTAAAGCGAAGAATGAGCAGTTCTTC | CASSLPPKAKNEQFF
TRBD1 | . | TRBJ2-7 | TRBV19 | TGTGCCAGTAGTGCAAACAGGGGGACCTACGAGCAGTACTTC | CASSANRGTYEQYF
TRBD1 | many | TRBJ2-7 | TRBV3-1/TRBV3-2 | TGTGCCAGCAGCCAAGGATACAGGGGTAATGAGCAGTACTTC | CASSQGYRGNEQYF
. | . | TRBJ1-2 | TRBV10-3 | TGTGCCATCAGTGAGTCGGGAGGCTATGGCTACACCTTC | CAISESGGYGYTF
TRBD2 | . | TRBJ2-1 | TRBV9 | TGTGCCAGCAGCGTAGGACTAGCGGGTCACAATGAGCAGTTCTTC | CASSVGLAGHNEQFF
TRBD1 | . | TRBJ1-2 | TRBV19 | TGTGCCAGTATCCGGACAGGGGGAGACTATGGCTACACCTTC | CASIRTGGDYGYTF
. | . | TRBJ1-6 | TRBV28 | TGTGCCAGCAGTATGGGTGTCGGGAGGTCACCCCTCCACTTT | CASSMGVGRSPLHF